These 30 T cell receptor beta chains originate from one sample sequenced in a study of T-cell reconstitution after alpha-beta-depleted transplantation in children. The TCRbeta library was prepared with unique molecular identifiers. TCRdb itself ran the PCR reads through MiXCR, one entry per CDR3 protein. This table holds about 230,000 distinct CDR3 sequences, over 9.5% found once. The source was PBMCs from the stem cell graft donor, collected from the stem cell graft. These receptors came from a human donor who donated a stem cell graft to a child with SCID.

This clonotype was detected many times. The V gene is TRBV4-3, the J gene TRBJ1-2, with 7 bases matching TRBD1. The length of the CDR3 is 15 residues. The V gene's germline CDR1 is LGHNA and CDR2 YSLEER. V was pared by 0 bases and J by 5 bases, with 6 bases of the junction left unmatched. The CDR3: CASSQEYGTAYGYTF. The CDR3 bases are TGCGCCAGCAGCCAAGAATACGGGACAGCTTATGGCTACACCTTC.

This clonotype came up many times. This chain connects TRBV28 to TRBJ2-3; no clear D. V shed 7 bases and J shed 2 bases, with 7 bases lying between them. There are 12 residues in the CDR3. Germline assignment: CDR1 MDHEN and CDR2 SYDVKM. The CDR3 protein is CASTDPTDTQYF. DNA of the CDR3: TGTGCCAGCACCGATCCCACAGATACGCAGTATTTT.

This clonotype was observed at least ten times. The chain uses TRBV5-1 and TRBJ2-1, with TRBD2 matching 8 bases. Germline loops: CDR1 SGHRS, CDR2 YFSETQ. This CDR3 spans 17 amino acids. Losses at the gene ends were 0 bases for V and 5 bases for J; bases not matched to a gene: 10. The CDR3 sequence is CASSLEYSAGGHNEQFF. The CDR3 DNA follows: TGCGCCAGCAGCTTGGAATATTCGGCGGGGGGTCACAATGAGCAGTTCTTC. Full variable domain (rest looked up from reference TRBV5-1 and TRBJ2-1): KAGVTQTPRYLIKTRGQQVTLSCSPISGHRSVSWYQQTPGQGLQFLFEYFSETQRNKGNFPGRFSGRQFSNSRSEMNVSTLELGDSALYLCASSLEYSAGGHNEQFFGPGTRLTVL.

This clonotype has a count of ten or more. This chain connects TRBV5-4 to TRBJ1-1; TRBD1 might be the D (6 bases). There are 16 residues in the CDR3. Trimming pared 4 bases from V and 2 bases from J, leaving 18 bases between. Germline V gives CDR1 SGHNT, CDR2 YYREEE (reference sequence). The DNA of the CDR3 is TGTGCCAGCAGCCTAGACAGGATCCGGCTTAACACTGAAGCTTTCTTT. Translation gives CASSLDRIRLNTEAFF.

This clonotype was counted ten times or more. This chain links TRBV20-1 with TRBJ2-1; no definite D call. This CDR3 has 14 residues. Germline assignment: CDR1 DFQATT and CDR2 SNEGSKA (reference sequence). V was pared by 0 bases and J by 4 bases, with 10 bases between. The CDR3 DNA follows: TGCAGTGCTAGAGAACCGACTCGATACAATGAGCAGTTCTTC. Translated: CSAREPTRYNEQFF.

This clonotype was seen ten or more times. The V and J genes are TRBV7-2 and TRBJ2-3; D might be TRBD1 (6 bases). Trimming pared 2 bases from V and 3 bases from J, leaving 12 bases between. There are 15 residues in the CDR3. CDR1 is SGHTA, CDR2 FQGNSA, per germline. CDR3 amino acids: CASSLTTGWTDTQYF. The DNA for the CDR3 is TGTGCCAGCAGCTTAACAACAGGGTGGACAGATACGCAGTATTTT.

This clonotype was counted at least ten times. The rearrangement uses TRBV20-1 and TRBJ1-2; D unresolved. Deletions cut 3 bases from V and 7 bases from J, with 12 bases between. Germline lookup yields CDR1 DFQATT and CDR2 SNEGSKA (reference sequence). The CDR3 spans 12 residues. CDR3 amino acids: CSASLYLGGYTF. DNA for the CDR3: TGCAGTGCTAGTCTGTATCTTGGTGGCTACACCTTC.

This chain connects TRBV7-9 to TRBJ1-6; 10 bases are shared with TRBD1. This CDR3 comprises 15 residues. V shed 1 base and J 7 bases; nucleotides not matched to a gene: 1. Looked up from germline, CDR1 is SEHNR and CDR2 is FQNEAQ (reference sequence). The CDR3 spells CASSLVTGGNSPLHF. CDR3 coding DNA: TGTGCCAGCAGCTTAGTGACAGGGGGCAATTCACCCCTCCACTTT.

This clonotype turned up a few times. The chain recombines TRBV5-1 with TRBJ1-2, with TRBD1 matching over 9 bases. J gave up 8 bases and V 2 bases, and 4 bases lay outside the gene matches. The CDR3 has 13 amino acids. The V gene's germline CDR1 is SGHRS and CDR2 YFSETQ. The CDR3 sequence: CASSLQGAQGYTF. The CDR3 DNA reads as TGCGCCAGCAGCTTACAGGGGGCGCAGGGCTACACCTTC. Complete variable domain (other parts from reference TRBV5-1 and TRBJ1-2): KAGVTQTPRYLIKTRGQQVTLSCSPISGHRSVSWYQQTPGQGLQFLFEYFSETQRNKGNFPGRFSGRQFSNSRSEMNVSTLELGDSALYLCASSLQGAQGYTFGSGTRLTVV.

This clonotype showed up many times. The chain combines TRBV12-3 or TRBV12-4 with TRBJ2-3; possible D gene TRBD2, 7 bases. Between the trimmed V and J ends, which lost 3 bases and 8 bases, there was a span of 15 bases. This CDR3 region has 14 residues. CDR3 nucleotides: TGTGCCAGCAGTTTTAGTGGACTAGGGGGTACGCAGTATTTT. This codes for CASSFSGLGGTQYF.

In its sample, this clonotype was seen many times. CDR3 region: CASSLERGPTDTQYF. DNA of the CDR3: TGTGCCAGCAGTTTGGAGCGGGGCCCCACAGATACGCAGTATTTT. The chain employs TRBV12-3 or TRBV12-4 and TRBJ2-3, with TRBD2 identical over 7 bases. This CDR3 is built from 15 residues. Trimming at V came to 3 bases and at J to 2 bases, leaving 5 bases not matched to a gene.

Concerning this clonotype: It may be a read error: a sequence one base away is much more abundant. The chain couples TRBV20-1 to TRBJ1-1; 10 positions agree with TRBD1. V lost 1 base, J lost 5 bases, and 7 bases stayed unmatched. This CDR3 region has 15 residues. From germline, CDR1 is DFQATT and CDR2 SNEGSKA (reference sequence). CDR3 in amino acids: CSARATTGGRTEAFF. The CDR3 nucleotides are TGCAGTGCTAGAGCTACGACAGGGGGCAGGACTGAAGCTTTCTTT.

This clonotype was observed a handful of times. The chain carries TRBV2 and TRBJ2-1; D is possibly TRBD2 (6 bases). The CDR3 extends over 12 amino acids. Per the germline V gene, CDR1 is SNHLY and CDR2 is FYNNEI. Trimming removed 7 bases from V and 7 bases from J, with 11 bases in between. CDR3 loop: CASNTRGNEQFF. For the CDR3, the DNA is TGTGCCAGCAACACCCGGGGGAATGAGCAGTTCTTC.

The V call is TRBV30, the J call TRBJ1-5; D possibly corresponds to TRBD1 (5 bases). CDR3 size: 14 residues. The V and J ends lost 0 bases and 0 bases respectively, with 6 bases between them. Germline lookup yields CDR1 GTSNPN and CDR2 SVGIG (reference sequence). CDR3 DNA: TGTGCCTGGAGTGTGGGGGTTAGCAATCAGCCCCAGCATTTT. Translation gives CAWSVGVSNQPQHF.

Of note for this clonotype: This could be a read error, since a much larger clone is one nucleotide away. V is TRBV7-1 and J is TRBJ2-7; the match to TRBD1 covers 11 bases. TRBV7-1 is assigned to the ORF class and has an uncertain function. The CDR3 extends over 13 amino acids. CDR3 DNA: TGTGCCAGCACCGGGACAGGGGGTTACGAGCAGTCCTTC. Translated, it gives CASTGTGGYEQSF.

This clonotype was picked up many times. CDR3 nucleotides: TGTGCCAGCAGCTTGGGCAGGACGAACACCGGGGAGCTGTTTTTT. Its translation is CASSLGRTNTGELFF. This sequence joins TRBV5-5 and TRBJ2-2, with D uncertain. CDR1 is SGHKS, CDR2 YYEKEE, per germline (reference sequence). Trimming took off 0 bases at V and 0 bases at J, with 6 bases between the two ends. This CDR3 comprises 15 residues.

This clonotype was counted at least ten times. The V and J genes are TRBV20-1 and TRBJ1-3, with D unresolved. Trimming removed 4 bases at V and 2 bases at J, with 15 bases between. CDR1 is DFQATT and CDR2 is SNEGSKA in the germline V gene (reference sequence). The CDR3 consists of 15 residues. CDR3 loop: CSAIRGPVTGNTIYF. The CDR3 DNA follows: TGCAGTGCTATCCGCGGTCCGGTCACTGGAAACACCATATATTTT.

The rearrangement joins TRBV6-2 or TRBV6-3 to TRBJ1-2, with D unresolved. The length of the CDR3 is 13 residues. The ends were cut back, 6 bases at V and 4 bases at J, with 12 bases in the middle. The germline gives CDR1 MNHEY, CDR2 SVGEGT. Here the CDR3 DNA reads TGTGCCAGCAGACAAATCGACGGCTATGGCTACACCTTC. The encoded protein is CASRQIDGYGYTF.

In nucleotides, the CDR3 is TGTGCCACCAGTGATAGTGGGGGGGCCGGGAATGAGCAGTTCTTC. As protein: CATSDSGGAGNEQFF. The J gene is TRBJ2-1, the V gene TRBV24-1; TRBD2 might be the D (7 bases). CDR3 size: 15 residues. Germline values: CDR1 KGHDR, CDR2 SFDVKD. V lost 3 bases, J lost 7 bases, and 15 bases lay in between.

This clonotype was counted many times. The V gene is TRBV9, the J gene TRBJ2-3; 11 bases agree with TRBD2. Germline lookup yields CDR1 SGDLS and CDR2 YYNGEE. The CDR3 is 16 residues long. V shed 1 base, J shed 7 bases, and the junction held 8 bases outside the gene matches. CDR3 nucleotides: TGTGCCAGCAGCGTAAATAGCGGGGGGGCCAAAAATACGCAGTATTTT. It codes for CASSVNSGGAKNTQYF.

The rearrangement uses TRBV7-8 and TRBJ2-7; 7 bases agree with TRBD1. V trimming: 0 bases; J trimming: 0 bases; junction bases outside the gene matches: 11. Germline loops: CDR1 SGHVS, CDR2 FQNEAQ. The CDR3 has 18 amino acids. The CDR3 nucleotides read TGTGCCAGCAGCTTAGCGCCCCTAAGACAGGGAATCTCCTACGAGCAGTACTTC. Protein sequence: CASSLAPLRQGISYEQYF. Based on the CDR3 plus reference TRBV7-8 and TRBJ2-7, the full variable domain is GAGVSQSPRYKVAKRGQDVALRCDPISGHVSLFWYQQALGQGPEFLTYFQNEAQLDKSGLPSDRFFAERPEGSVSTLKIQRTQQEDSAVYLCASSLAPLRQGISYEQYFGPGTRLTVT.

This clonotype was recorded a few times. This chain links TRBV27 with TRBJ2-7; 9 positions match TRBD1. Trimming at V came to 1 base and at J to 5 bases, leaving 3 bases not matched to a gene. The CDR3 contains 14 residues. CDR1 and CDR2 from the germline V gene are MNHEY and SMNVEV (reference sequence). CDR3 sequence (DNA): TGTGCCAGCAGTTTATACAGGGGGCAAGACGAGCAGTACTTC. As protein: CASSLYRGQDEQYF.

The table lists this clonotype with many counts. The chain combines TRBV5-1 with TRBJ2-1; a weak D match, TRBD2 (5 bases). The V and J ends lost 4 bases and 3 bases respectively, with 8 bases between them. The CDR3 contains 13 residues. Looked up from germline, CDR1 is SGHRS and CDR2 is YFSETQ. The CDR3 reads CASSEGDYNEQFF. CDR3 sequence (DNA): TGCGCCAGCAGCGAGGGCGACTACAATGAGCAGTTCTTC.

The table lists this clonotype with many counts. The chain joins TRBV10-3 to TRBJ2-1, with TRBD1 as a possible D gene (5 bases). The CDR3 has 13 residues. Germline CDR1 is ENHRY and CDR2 is SYGVKD. V was cut by 9 bases and J by 0 bases, with 9 bases left in between. This chain's CDR3 is CAMGQHSYNEQFF. The CDR3 bases are TGTGCCATGGGGCAGCACTCCTACAATGAGCAGTTCTTC.

This clonotype has ten or more counts. This rearrangement joins TRBV20-1 to TRBJ1-3, with TRBD1 as a possible D gene (5 bases). V shed 4 bases and J shed 4 bases, with 14 bases lying between them. Germline CDR1 reads DFQATT; CDR2 reads SNEGSKA (reference sequence). CDR3 size: 14 residues. CDR3 sequence reads: CSAKGRAAGNTIYF. The CDR3 DNA sequence: TGCAGTGCTAAGGGGAGGGCGGCGGGAAACACCATATATTTT.

This clonotype occurred many times. This chain uses TRBV28 with TRBJ1-2; D remains ambiguous. The CDR3 length is 13 residues. Germline loops: CDR1 MDHEN, CDR2 SYDVKM. Trimming took off 5 bases at V and 3 bases at J, with 10 bases between the two ends. The CDR3 sequence: CASSPTADYGYTF. DNA for the CDR3: TGTGCCAGCAGTCCAACAGCAGACTATGGCTACACCTTC.

There are many counts of this clonotype. J is TRBJ2-6 and V is TRBV4-3; a possible D gene is TRBD1 (5 bases). Germline CDR1 reads LGHNA; CDR2 reads YSLEER. The CDR3 spans 18 residues. Deletions cut 4 bases from V and 0 bases from J, with 16 bases between. The CDR3 spells CASSLGHPSSSGANVLTF. The CDR3 bases are TGCGCCAGCAGCCTCGGACACCCCAGTTCCTCTGGGGCCAACGTCCTGACTTTC.

The chain combines TRBV7-9 with TRBJ2-5; 10 nucleotides agree with TRBD2. The CDR3 has 17 residues. The germline gives CDR1 SEHNR, CDR2 FQNEAQ (reference sequence). V was clipped by 4 bases and J by 7 bases; unmatched bases: 15. CDR3 sequence (DNA): TGTGCCAGCAGCTCAATAGCGGGGGGCCCCTACTCCGGGACCCAGTACTTC. Encoded protein: CASSSIAGGPYSGTQYF.

In regard to this clonotype: One base away lies a much larger clone, so this may be a sequencing read error. This chain links TRBV6-5 with TRBJ1-2; TRBD1 might be the D (5 bases). In germline, CDR1 is MNHEY, CDR2 SVGAGI. This CDR3 contains 13 residues. CDR3 nucleotides: TGTGCCAGCAGTTACTCAGCCGGACATGGCGACACCTTC. Protein sequence: CASSYSAGHGDTF.

Regarding this clonotype: This may be a read error, as it is one base from a much larger clone. The V and J genes are TRBV7-9 and TRBJ2-5; tentative D call: TRBD1 (5 bases). This CDR3 region has 14 residues. CDR1 and CDR2 (germline): SEHNR, FQNEAQ (reference sequence). Written as DNA, the CDR3 is TGTGCCAACAGCGTTCAAGGGGCCACGGAGACCCAGTACTTC. It codes for CANSVQGATETQYF. Variable domain in full (rest from reference TRBV7-9 and TRBJ2-5): DTGVSQNPRHKITKRGQNVTFRCDPISEHNRLYWYRQTLGQGPEFLTYFQNEAQLEKSRLLSDRFSAERPKGSFSTLEIQRTEQGDSAMYLCANSVQGATETQYFGPGTRLLVL.